This T cell receptor (beta chain) originates from a study of CD8 T cells in Susac syndrome. The germline V gene encodes CDR1 DFQATT and CDR2 SNEGSKA (reference sequence). V gave up 6 bases and J gave up 8 bases, with 16 bases separating them. This CDR3 is built from 12 residues. Reverse transcription of about 0.5 to 1 ug RNA was carried out with random hexamers. The amplification used immunoSEQ multiplex PCR on TCR beta CDR3; it spanned 54 Vbeta and 13 Jbeta. MiXCR, applied by TCRdb to the immunoSEQ multiplex PCR reads, yields one record per CDR3 protein. This table has over 200,000 distinct CDR3 sequences, roughly 94% appearing once. Sequencing of TCR beta was undertaken in CD8+ and CD4+ T cells derived from blood. Bulk CD8+ and CD4+ cells came from magnetic negative isolation; CD8+ TEMRA by FACS.

The receptor comes from a human donor with multiple sclerosis. Sequencing was done on a sample of CD4+ T cells from PBMCs. The chain couples TRBV20-1 to TRBJ2-5; D is ambiguous. DNA of the CDR3: TGCAGTGCCTCAACCCCGGCCGCCACCCAGTACTTC. Translating it yields CSASTPAATQYF.